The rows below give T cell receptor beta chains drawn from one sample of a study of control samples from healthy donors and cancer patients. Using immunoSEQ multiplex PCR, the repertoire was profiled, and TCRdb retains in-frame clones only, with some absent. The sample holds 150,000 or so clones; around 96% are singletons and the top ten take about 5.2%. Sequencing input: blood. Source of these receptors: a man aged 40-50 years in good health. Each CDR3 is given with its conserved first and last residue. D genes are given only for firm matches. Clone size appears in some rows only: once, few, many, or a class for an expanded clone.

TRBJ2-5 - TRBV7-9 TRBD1 CASSFGQGGETQYF TGTGCCAGCAGCTTCGGACAGGGTGGAGAGACCCAGTACTTC
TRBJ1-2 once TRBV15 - CATSRQGPHYGYTF TGTGCCACCAGCAGACAGGGTCCCCACTATGGCTACACCTTC
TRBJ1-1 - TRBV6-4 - CASSEMRNTEAFF TGTGCCAGCAGTGAGATGAGGAACACTGAAGCTTTCTTT
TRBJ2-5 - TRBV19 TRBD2 CASTPVVGRDQETQYF TGTGCCAGTACCCCGGTTGTGGGGAGGGACCAAGAGACCCAGTACTTC
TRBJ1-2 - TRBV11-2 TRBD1 CASSLDLGTGSGYGYTF TGTGCCAGCAGCTTAGATCTCGGGACAGGATCGGGGTATGGCTACACCTTC
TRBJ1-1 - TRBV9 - CASSVGKGARPAFF TGTGCCAGCAGCGTAGGGAAAGGGGCGAGGCCGGCTTTCTTT
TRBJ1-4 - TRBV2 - CASSDGTNEKLFF TGTGCCAGCAGTGATGGGACTAATGAAAAACTGTTTTTT
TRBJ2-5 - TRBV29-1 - CSARRDQETQYF TGCAGCGCCCGAAGGGACCAAGAGACCCAGTACTTC
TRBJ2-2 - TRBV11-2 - CASSPNGVGVYTGELFF TGTGCCAGCAGTCCCAACGGGGTGGGGGTCTACACCGGGGAGCTGTTTTTT
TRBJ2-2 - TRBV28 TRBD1 CASRRTGGPGELFF TGTGCCAGCCGACGGACAGGGGGCCCCGGGGAGCTGTTTTTT
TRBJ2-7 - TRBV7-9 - CASSLGPERKYF TGTGCCAGCAGCTTAGGTCCGGAGAGGAAGTACTTC
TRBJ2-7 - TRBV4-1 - CASSQVPGPEHEQYF TGCGCCAGCAGCCAAGTCCCGGGACCAGAGCACGAGCAGTACTTC
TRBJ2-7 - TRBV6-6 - CASSLLGTYEQYF TGTGCCAGCAGCCTCCTGGGTACTTACGAGCAGTACTTC
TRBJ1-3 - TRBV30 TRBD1 CAWGGGSSGNTIYF TGTGCCTGGGGAGGGGGCAGCTCTGGAAACACCATATATTTT